This T cell receptor (beta chain) was sequenced in a study of control samples from healthy donors and cancer patients. Trimming took 5 bases from V and 5 from J; bases not matched to a gene: 17. The germline CDR1 and CDR2 sequences are MGHRA and YSYEKL. The length of the CDR3 is 19 residues. TCRdb's copy holds only in-frame clones and misses some; the assay was immunoSEQ multiplex PCR. The sample lists 150,000 to 200,000 clones, 90% occurring once. The receptor was isolated from a woman aged 45-65 years in good health. The rearrangement uses TRBV4-1 and TRBJ2-1, with 11 bases that match TRBD2. Sequenced sample: blood. The CDR3 DNA is TGCGCCAGCAGCTTCCAAATATCGTTAGCGGGGGGGGACCACAATGAGCAGTTCTTC. It specifies CASSFQISLAGGDHNEQFF.